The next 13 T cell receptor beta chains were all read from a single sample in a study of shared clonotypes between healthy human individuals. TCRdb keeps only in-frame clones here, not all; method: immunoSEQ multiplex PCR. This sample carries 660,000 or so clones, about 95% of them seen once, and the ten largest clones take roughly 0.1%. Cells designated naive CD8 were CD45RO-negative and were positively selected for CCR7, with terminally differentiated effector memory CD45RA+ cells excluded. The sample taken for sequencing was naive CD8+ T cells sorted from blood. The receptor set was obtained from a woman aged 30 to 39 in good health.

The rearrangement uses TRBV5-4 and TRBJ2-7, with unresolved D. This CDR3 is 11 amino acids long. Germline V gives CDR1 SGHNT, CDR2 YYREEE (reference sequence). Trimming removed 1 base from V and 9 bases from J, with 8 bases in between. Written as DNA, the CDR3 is TGTGCCAGCAGCTTGAATTCCGTGCAGTACTTC. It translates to CASSLNSVQYF. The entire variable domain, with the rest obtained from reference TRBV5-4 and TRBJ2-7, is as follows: ETGVTQSPTHLIKTRGQQVTLRCSSQSGHNTVSWYQQALGQGPQFIFQYYREEENGRGNFPPRFSGLQFPNYSSELNVNALELDDSALYLCASSLNSVQYFGPGTRLTVT.

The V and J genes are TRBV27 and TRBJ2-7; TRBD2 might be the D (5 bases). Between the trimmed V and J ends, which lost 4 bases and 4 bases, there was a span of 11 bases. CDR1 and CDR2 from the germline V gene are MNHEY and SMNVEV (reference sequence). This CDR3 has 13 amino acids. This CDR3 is CASSSSSGYEQYF. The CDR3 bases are TGTGCCAGCAGTTCCTCGAGCGGTTACGAGCAGTACTTC.

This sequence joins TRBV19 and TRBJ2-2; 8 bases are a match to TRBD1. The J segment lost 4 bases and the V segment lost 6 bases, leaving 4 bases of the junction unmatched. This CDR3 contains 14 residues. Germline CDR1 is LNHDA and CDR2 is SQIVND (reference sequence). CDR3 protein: CASRQGAGTGELFF. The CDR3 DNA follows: TGTGCCAGTAGGCAGGGGGCAGGCACCGGGGAGCTGTTTTTT.

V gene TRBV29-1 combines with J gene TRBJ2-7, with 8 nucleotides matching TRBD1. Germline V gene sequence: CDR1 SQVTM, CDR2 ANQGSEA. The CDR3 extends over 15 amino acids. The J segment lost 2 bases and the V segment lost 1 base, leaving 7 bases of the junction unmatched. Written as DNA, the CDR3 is TGCAGCGTTGAAGGGTCCAGACAGGGGACCTACGAGCAGTACTTC. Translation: CSVEGSRQGTYEQYF.

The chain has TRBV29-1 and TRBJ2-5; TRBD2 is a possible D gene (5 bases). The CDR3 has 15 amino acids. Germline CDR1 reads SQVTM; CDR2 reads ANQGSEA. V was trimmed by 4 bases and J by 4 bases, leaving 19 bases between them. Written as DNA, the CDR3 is TGCAGCGTTGTTTACGGGGATGGGCTGGGAGAGACCCAGTACTTC. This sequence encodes CSVVYGDGLGETQYF.

The CDR3 bases are TGCAGCGTTGAAGACATTGGGGTAGGCTACACCTTC. Its translation is CSVEDIGVGYTF. The chain uses TRBV29-1 and TRBJ1-2; D uncertain. V dropped 0 bases and J dropped 8 bases, with 10 bases sitting between them. The CDR3 covers 12 residues. Germline CDR1 and CDR2: SQVTM and ANQGSEA.

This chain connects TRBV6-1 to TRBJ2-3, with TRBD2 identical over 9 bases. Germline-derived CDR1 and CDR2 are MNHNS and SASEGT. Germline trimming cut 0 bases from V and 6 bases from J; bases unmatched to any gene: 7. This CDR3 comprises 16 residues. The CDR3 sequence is CASSEAVAGDVDTQYF. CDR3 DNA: TGTGCCAGCAGTGAAGCAGTAGCGGGAGATGTGGATACGCAGTATTTT.

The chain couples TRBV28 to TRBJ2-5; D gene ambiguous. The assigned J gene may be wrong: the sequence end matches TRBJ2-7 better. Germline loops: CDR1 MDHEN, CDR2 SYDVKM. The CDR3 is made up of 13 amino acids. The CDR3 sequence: CASSLGSYYEQYF. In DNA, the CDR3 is TGTGCCAGCAGTTTGGGGTCCTACTACGAGCAGTACTTC.

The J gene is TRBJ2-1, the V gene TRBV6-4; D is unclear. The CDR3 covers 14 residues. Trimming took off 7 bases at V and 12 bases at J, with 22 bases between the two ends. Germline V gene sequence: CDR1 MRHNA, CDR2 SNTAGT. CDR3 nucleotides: TGTGCCAGCACTTTGTATGATTGGGGATTGAGGCAGTTCTTC. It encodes CASTLYDWGLRQFF.

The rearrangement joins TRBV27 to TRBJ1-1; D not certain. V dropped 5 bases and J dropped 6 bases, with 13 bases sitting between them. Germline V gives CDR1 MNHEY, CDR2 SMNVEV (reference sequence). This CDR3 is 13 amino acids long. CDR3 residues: CASSPPTGAEAFF. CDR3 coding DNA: TGTGCCAGCAGTCCGCCCACGGGCGCTGAAGCTTTCTTT.

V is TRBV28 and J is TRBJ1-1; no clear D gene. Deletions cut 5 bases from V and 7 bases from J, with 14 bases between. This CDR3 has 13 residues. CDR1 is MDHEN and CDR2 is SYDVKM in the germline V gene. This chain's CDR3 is CASSGLKEGEAFF. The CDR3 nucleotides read TGTGCCAGCAGTGGGCTAAAGGAGGGTGAAGCTTTCTTT.

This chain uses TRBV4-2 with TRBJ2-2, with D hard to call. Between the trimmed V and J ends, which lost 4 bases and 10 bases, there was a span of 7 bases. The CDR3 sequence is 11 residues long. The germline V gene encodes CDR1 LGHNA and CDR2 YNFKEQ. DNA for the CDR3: TGTGCCAGCAGCCTCTCGGAGGAGCTGTTTTTT. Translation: CASSLSEELFF.

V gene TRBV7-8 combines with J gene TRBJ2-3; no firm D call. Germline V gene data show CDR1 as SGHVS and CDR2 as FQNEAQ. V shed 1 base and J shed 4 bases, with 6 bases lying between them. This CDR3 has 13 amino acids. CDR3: CASSLDWADTQYF. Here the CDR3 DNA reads TGTGCCAGCAGCTTAGATTGGGCAGATACGCAGTATTTT.